Below, one T cell receptor beta chain is given with its context. Its antigen remains unknown. The CDR3 end falls 3 residues outside the read, so it is completed with the germline J gene. The sample originates from a study of T cell clonality in common variable immunodeficiency. The table came from immunoSEQ multiplex PCR; TCRdb's copy has only in-frame clones and leaves some out. The profile covers more than 30,000 clones, none occurring a single time. Trimming removed 4 bases from V and 3 bases from J, with 13 bases in between. Germline CDR1 and CDR2: DFQATT and SNEGSKA (reference sequence). The CDR3 length is 13 residues. Whole-study results and caveats: Shared TCRbeta clones were fewer between CVID subjects than controls. Reportedly, TCR beta sequences from common variable immunodeficiency showed fewer deletions and N-nucleotide insertions. CVID subjects showed higher TCRbeta clonality than healthy controls. T cell subpopulation sequencing would be needed to explain CVID clonality.

V usage is TRBV20-1 and J usage is TRBJ2-7; tentative D call: TRBD2 (5 bases). The receptor's source is a person aged 18 to 75 in good health. Sequenced material: peripheral blood mononuclear cells. CDR3 loop: CSANLGLGYEQYF. The sequenced part of the CDR3 DNA is TGCAGTGCTAACCTTGGACTGGGCTACGAG.